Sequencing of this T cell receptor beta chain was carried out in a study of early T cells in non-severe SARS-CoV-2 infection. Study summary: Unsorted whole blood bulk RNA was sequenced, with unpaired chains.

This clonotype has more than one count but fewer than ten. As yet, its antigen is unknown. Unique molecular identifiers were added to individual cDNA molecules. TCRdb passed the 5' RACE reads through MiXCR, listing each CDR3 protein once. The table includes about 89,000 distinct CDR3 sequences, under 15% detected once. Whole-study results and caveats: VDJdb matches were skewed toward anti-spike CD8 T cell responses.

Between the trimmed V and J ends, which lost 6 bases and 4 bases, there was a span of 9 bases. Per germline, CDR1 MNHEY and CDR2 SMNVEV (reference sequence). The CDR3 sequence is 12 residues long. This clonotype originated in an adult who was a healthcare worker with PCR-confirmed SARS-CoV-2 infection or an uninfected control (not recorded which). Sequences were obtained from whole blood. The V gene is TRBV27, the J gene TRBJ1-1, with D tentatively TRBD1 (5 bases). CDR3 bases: TGTGCCAGCAGGAGAGGGGTCACTGAAGCTTTCTTT. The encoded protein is CASRRGVTEAFF.